The rows below give T cell receptor beta chains drawn from one sample of a study of human T cells and chemical hapten exposure. One entry per CDR3 protein results from TCRdb running MiXCR on the RACE reads. Among around 120,000 distinct CDR3 sequences, about 13% were seen once, and the ten largest hold approximately 0.89%. The specimen was whole blood, collected in connection with sensitization to the hapten diphenylcyclopropenone (DPC). All receptors come from a man between 18 and 35 years old with alopecia areata. Some clones in this sample may be carry-over from other donors' samples. Both conserved end residues are part of each CDR3. Each record gives: CDR3 length, J gene, D gene, V gene, CDR3 protein. The D gene is left open where the match is weak.

16 TRBJ2-5 NA TRBV6-6 CASSYSRGRRRETQYF
15 TRBJ1-6 NA TRBV7-3 CASSLTPGANSPLHF
11 TRBJ1-1 NA TRBV29-1 CSVVLAPEAFF
15 TRBJ2-7 NA TRBV11-2 CASSLDQGRYYEQYF
16 TRBJ1-6 TRBD1 TRBV20-1 CSARRSGQTYNSPLHF
13 TRBJ1-3 NA TRBV7-8 CASSLLSGNTIYF
15 TRBJ2-5 NA TRBV7-9 CASSFSRGRGETQYF
15 TRBJ1-6 TRBD1 TRBV4-1 CASSQVTGGNSPLHF
15 TRBJ1-3 NA TRBV5-5 CASSLVDSSGNTIYF
14 TRBJ2-3 NA TRBV15 CATSRERTGDTQYF
14 TRBJ1-5 TRBD1 TRBV24-1 CATSDRTGYQPQHF
14 TRBJ1-6 NA TRBV5-5 CASSLVGRNSPLHF
16 TRBJ1-5 NA TRBV5-5 CASSLSFYRGNQPQHF
14 TRBJ1-1 NA TRBV3-1 CASSQGQTNTEAFF
15 TRBJ2-6 TRBD1 TRBV11-3 CASSPTGVGANVLTF